This paragraph reports one T cell receptor (beta chain). Its antigen is not known. The data derive from a study of cytomegalovirus exposure and HLA in healthy donors. The overall study: The same platform was used for the roughly 120 validation repertoires and the approximately 670 first-cohort repertoires, a later analysis reported.

Repertoires were generated with immunoSEQ multiplex PCR, while TCRdb's copy carries only in-frame clones and drops some. The sample carries 200,000 to 250,000 clones, approximately 80% recorded once. Study findings and constraints: Around 160 TCR beta chains were listed as cytomegalovirus-associated.

The germline V and J ends were trimmed by 0 bases and 0 bases, with 14 bases remaining between them. Germline CDR1 and CDR2: SGHRS and YFSETQ. This CDR3 has 17 amino acids. The sequence was obtained from a woman in her twenties or thirties in good health and CMV-seropositive. The sample consisted of PBMCs. The V gene is TRBV5-1, the J gene TRBJ2-3, with D possibly being TRBD1 or TRBD2 (5 bases each). DNA of the CDR3: TGCGCCAGCAGCTTGGAAGCCGGGACCATTAGCACAGATACGCAGTATTTT. It yields the protein CASSLEAGTISTDTQYF.